One and the same sample provided the 29 T cell receptor beta chains below, sequenced in a study of cytomegalovirus exposure and HLA in healthy donors. The PCR made use of 60 Vbeta and 13 Jbeta primers. TCRdb's table, derived via immunoSEQ multiplex PCR, lists solely in-frame clones and lacks some. The table lists some 190,000 clones, around 76% of them singletons, with around 2.3% in the top ten. Input material: PBMCs. These receptors were collected from a woman aged 30 to 39 in good health and CMV-seropositive.

CDR3 DNA sequence: TGTGCCATCAGTGAGTCCGAGGGGGGGGTAAGCTATAATTCACCCCTCCACTTT. Translation gives CAISESEGGVSYNSPLHF. V gene TRBV10-3 combines with J gene TRBJ1-6; maybe TRBD1 (6 bases). This CDR3 contains 18 residues. CDR1 ENHRY and CDR2 SYGVKD come from the germline V gene. Trimming shortened V by 0 bases and J by 3 bases, and 15 bases separated the two germline ends.

This chain connects TRBV27 to TRBJ1-5; TRBD1 might be the D (5 bases). This CDR3 is 13 amino acids long. Trimming removed 7 bases from V and 6 bases from J, with 13 bases in between. CDR1 and CDR2 from the germline V gene are MNHEY and SMNVEV (reference sequence). CDR3 residues: CASTAGLSQPQHF. Written as DNA, the CDR3 is TGTGCCAGCACGGCGGGGCTGAGTCAGCCCCAGCATTTT.

The rearrangement uses TRBV28 and TRBJ1-2, with a tentative D call TRBD1 (6 bases). Germline V gene sequence: CDR1 MDHEN, CDR2 SYDVKM. The CDR3 spans 15 residues. V was shortened by 7 bases and J by 3 bases, with 18 bases between the two germline ends. As DNA, the CDR3 is TGTGCCAGCAACAGCCAGGGGCAGGGAGACTATGGCTACACCTTC. Translating it yields CASNSQGQGDYGYTF.

This chain links TRBV4-3 with TRBJ2-3; the match to TRBD2 covers 8 bases. The CDR3 covers 17 residues. Unmatched junction bases numbered 12, after V lost 3 bases and J lost 4 bases. Germline CDR1 LGHNA, CDR2 YSLEER. CDR3: CASSQGGGRPRADTQYF. In DNA form, the CDR3 reads TGCGCCAGCAGCCAGGGCGGGGGGCGCCCTCGGGCAGATACGCAGTATTTT.

The V call is TRBV4-1, the J call TRBJ2-4; 7 bases map to TRBD2. The trim removed 4 bases at V and 6 bases at J, leaving 3 bases unmatched. CDR3 length: 13 amino acids. Per the germline V gene, CDR1 is MGHRA and CDR2 is YSYEKL. The CDR3 protein is CASSPLAGNIQYF. The CDR3 DNA sequence: TGCGCCAGCAGCCCGTTAGCGGGAAACATTCAGTACTTC.

The V call is TRBV11-1, the J call TRBJ2-7; TRBD1 aligns across 9 bases. V shed 5 bases and J 2 bases; nucleotides not matched to a gene: 4. Germline loops: CDR1 SGHAT, CDR2 FQDESV (reference sequence). The CDR3 has 14 amino acids. The CDR3 sequence: CASSPRDRAYEQYF. The CDR3 nucleotides read TGTGCCAGCAGCCCCCGGGACAGGGCCTACGAGCAGTACTTC.

This clone has only one observation. This sequence joins TRBV19 and TRBJ2-1, with 7 bases identical to TRBD2. Germline V gene sequence: CDR1 LNHDA, CDR2 SQIVND (reference sequence). The ends lost 3 bases at V and 6 bases at J; junction bases unmatched: 8. There are 15 residues in the CDR3. The DNA of the CDR3 is TGTGCCAGTAGTATTAGGGGACTACCTACCAATGAGCAGTTCTTC. Translating gives CASSIRGLPTNEQFF.

The table lists this clone with a few counts. The gene calls are TRBV11-2 and TRBJ2-5, with D unclear. The CDR3 spans 15 residues. V was shortened by 3 bases and J by 5 bases, with 16 bases between the two germline ends. Looked up from germline, CDR1 is SGHAT and CDR2 is FQNNGV. The CDR3 DNA is TGTGCCAGCAGCTTCACTAACCCCGATCAGGAGACCCAGTACTTC. It codes for CASSFTNPDQETQYF.

This chain joins TRBV27 and TRBJ2-2; no reliable D call. Germline CDR1 and CDR2: MNHEY and SMNVEV (reference sequence). V gave up 4 bases and J gave up 8 bases, with 2 bases separating them. The CDR3 contains 10 residues. CDR3 protein: CASSSGELFF. CDR3 in DNA: TGTGCCAGCAGTTCTGGGGAGCTGTTTTTT.

V usage is TRBV9 and J usage is TRBJ1-3; a weak D match, TRBD1 (6 bases). V was clipped by 3 bases and J by 0 bases, with 13 bases between them. Germline-derived CDR1 and CDR2 are SGDLS and YYNGEE. The CDR3 has 16 amino acids. The CDR3 protein is CASSAQGSSSGNTIYF. CDR3 DNA: TGTGCCAGCAGCGCACAGGGTAGTAGCTCTGGAAACACCATATATTTT. Variable domain in full (rest from reference TRBV9 and TRBJ1-3): DSGVTQTPKHLITATGQRVTLRCSPRSGDLSVYWYQQSLDQGLQFLIQYYNGEERAKGNILERFSAQQFPDLHSELNLSSLELGDSALYFCASSAQGSSSGNTIYFGEGSWLTVV.

The genes are TRBV7-8 and TRBJ2-7; 11 bases are shared with TRBD2. This CDR3 comprises 17 residues. The V and J ends lost 1 base and 3 bases, in that order; junction bases with no gene match: 8. Germline CDR1 is SGHVS and CDR2 is FQNEAQ. CDR3 sequence reads: CASSLGELAGARYEQYF. CDR3 sequence (DNA): TGTGCCAGCAGCTTAGGGGAACTAGCGGGGGCTCGCTACGAGCAGTACTTC.

The rearrangement uses TRBV7-9 and TRBJ2-7; no reliable D call. CDR1 is SEHNR and CDR2 is FQNEAQ in the germline V gene (reference sequence). The germline V and J ends were trimmed by 1 base and 6 bases, with 7 bases remaining between them. This CDR3 contains 12 residues. CDR3 residues: CASSLDVREQYF. The CDR3 coding sequence is TGTGCCAGCAGCTTAGATGTGCGCGAGCAGTACTTC.

As DNA, the CDR3 is TGTGCCACCTGGAGGACAGGGATAACAGATACGCAGTATTTT. Translating gives CATWRTGITDTQYF. The rearrangement joins TRBV28 to TRBJ2-3; 8 bases agree with TRBD1. Germline-derived CDR1 and CDR2 are MDHEN and SYDVKM. The CDR3 runs to 14 residues. Losses at the gene ends were 10 bases for V and 3 bases for J; bases not matched to a gene: 9.

The CDR3 spells CASSPSREEAEGYTF. The CDR3 DNA reads as TGTGCCAGCAGCCCCTCCCGGGAGGAGGCCGAGGGCTACACCTTC. This sequence joins TRBV7-3 and TRBJ1-2; no definite D call. Per the germline V gene, CDR1 is SGHTA and CDR2 is FQGTGA. The CDR3 loop spans 15 amino acids. The V and J ends lost 5 bases and 8 bases respectively, with 21 bases between them.

The CDR3 DNA reads as TGTGCCAGCACCGGGACAGGGGCTTTCTCTGGGGCCAACGTCCTGACTTTC. Translating gives CASTGTGAFSGANVLTF. The V gene is TRBV28, the J gene TRBJ2-6; TRBD1 agrees at 10 bases. CDR3 length equals 17 residues. Germline trimming cut 7 bases from V and 0 bases from J; bases unmatched to any gene: 6. The germline gives CDR1 MDHEN, CDR2 SYDVKM.

This clone was counted only a few times. The V and J genes are TRBV5-4 and TRBJ2-1; 12 bases are shared with TRBD2. The germline CDR1 and CDR2 sequences are SGHNT and YYREEE (reference sequence). The CDR3 is 16 amino acids. V gave up 4 bases and J gave up 6 bases; unmatched junction bases: 8. The CDR3 sequence is CASSPPTSGGPNEQFF. CDR3 sequence (DNA): TGTGCCAGCAGCCCGCCGACTAGCGGGGGCCCCAATGAGCAGTTCTTC.

The chain couples TRBV5-1 to TRBJ2-1; TRBD1 agrees at 8 bases. With V trimmed by 7 bases and J by 6 bases, 6 bases remained unmatched. The CDR3 contains 13 residues. Per germline, CDR1 SGHRS and CDR2 YFSETQ. The CDR3 DNA sequence: TGCGCCAGCGGCCCGGGACAGGTCAATGAGCAGTTCTTC. Protein product: CASGPGQVNEQFF.

This chain links TRBV5-4 with TRBJ1-2, with D possibly matching TRBD1 (5 bases). The germline gives CDR1 SGHNT, CDR2 YYREEE (reference sequence). V was cut by 1 base and J by 4 bases, with 17 bases left in between. The CDR3 extends over 16 amino acids. Here the CDR3 reads CASSLPRTTVTYGYTF. DNA of the CDR3: TGTGCCAGCAGCTTGCCAAGGACAACCGTAACCTATGGCTACACCTTC.

The chain joins TRBV7-2 to TRBJ2-5; 9 bases fit TRBD1. The closer fit of TRBJ2-7 to the DNA end suggests the J call may be wrong. From germline, CDR1 is SGHTA and CDR2 FQGNSA. This CDR3 spans 15 amino acids. The DNA for the CDR3 is TGTGCCAGCAGCTCCCGGGACAGGGCAAACTACGAGCAGTACTTC. Residues: CASSSRDRANYEQYF.

V and J are TRBV7-9 and TRBJ1-1; 8 bases line up with TRBD1. The V and J ends lost 5 bases and 0 bases, in that order; junction bases with no gene match: 8. Looked up from germline, CDR1 is SEHNR and CDR2 is FQNEAQ (reference sequence). This CDR3 contains 16 residues. Here the CDR3 reads CASSIDRGSMNTEAFF. CDR3 DNA: TGTGCCAGCAGCATCGACAGGGGATCCATGAACACTGAAGCTTTCTTT.

V is TRBV19 and J is TRBJ1-1, with 10 bases identical to TRBD1. Germline CDR1 reads LNHDA; CDR2 reads SQIVND (reference sequence). The V segment lost 5 bases and the J segment 10 bases; nucleotides outside the gene matches: 13. The CDR3 loop spans 15 amino acids. The CDR3 here is CASSSGTGVGSTAFF. The CDR3 DNA reads TGTGCCAGTAGTTCTGGGACAGGGGTCGGGTCGACAGCTTTCTTT.

The rearrangement uses TRBV7-2 and TRBJ2-5; 7 bases align to TRBD1. The end of the DNA aligns better with TRBJ2-7, so the J call may be wrong. The CDR3 has 13 amino acids. The V gene's germline CDR1 is SGHTA and CDR2 FQGNSA. The CDR3 reads CASSIDRVNEQYF. CDR3 coding DNA: TGTGCCAGCAGCATCGACAGGGTTAACGAGCAGTACTTC.

The V call is TRBV28, the J call TRBJ2-5; D not resolved. The CDR3 totals 13 residues. From germline, CDR1 is MDHEN and CDR2 SYDVKM. V was trimmed by 4 bases and J by 2 bases, leaving 8 bases between them. Here the CDR3 DNA reads TGTGCCAGCAGTTCCAGGCCACAAGAGACCCAGTACTTC. This gives the protein CASSSRPQETQYF.

This clone was counted a single time. The chain employs TRBV14 and TRBJ2-1; tentative D call: TRBD2 (5 bases). The CDR3 consists of 17 residues. Germline CDR1 and CDR2: SGHDN and FVKESK. Trimming pared 0 bases from V and 1 base from J, leaving 13 bases between. CDR3 amino acids: CASSQDQDYDSYNEQFF. The CDR3 region has the DNA TGTGCCAGCAGCCAAGATCAAGACTACGATTCCTACAATGAGCAGTTCTTC. Complete variable domain (other parts from reference TRBV14 and TRBJ2-1): EAGVTQFPSHSVIEKGQTVTLRCDPISGHDNLYWYRRVMGKEIKFLLHFVKESKQDESGMPNNRFLAERTGGTYSTLKVQPAELEDSGVYFCASSQDQDYDSYNEQFFGPGTRLTVL.

The V call is TRBV7-9, the J call TRBJ2-5; weak D call: TRBD1 (6 bases). TRBJ2-7 matches the DNA end more closely, so the J call is doubtful. The CDR3 consists of 13 residues. Per the germline V gene, CDR1 is SEHNR and CDR2 is FQNEAQ (reference sequence). CDR3 DNA: TGTGCCAGCAGCTTAGTAGGGGGCTACGAGCAGTACTTC. Encoded protein: CASSLVGGYEQYF.

This clone appeared once. CDR3 sequence reads: CASSTGQASYEQYF. CDR3 nucleotide sequence: TGTGCCAGCAGCACTGGACAGGCATCCTACGAGCAGTACTTC. The genes are TRBV11-2 and TRBJ2-7; 7 nucleotides line up with TRBD1. CDR1 and CDR2 (germline): SGHAT, FQNNGV. The junction had 5 bases not matched to a gene; V was cut back by 5 bases and J by 1 base. The CDR3 is made up of 14 amino acids.

This clone was seen only a few times. Sequence at one end of the junction differs from germline and may be a read error. V usage is TRBV2 and J usage is TRBJ2-5; 7 bases are shared with TRBD2. There are 15 residues in the CDR3. Germline values: CDR1 SNHLY, CDR2 FYNNEI. This CDR3 reads CASREVTSVQETQYF. The CDR3 region has the DNA TGTGCCAGCAGAGAAGTAACTAGCGTCCAAGAGACCCAGTACTTC. Together with reference TRBV2 and TRBJ2-5, the CDR3 gives the full variable domain: EPEVTQTPSHQVTQMGQEVILRCVPISNHLYFYWYRQILGQKVEFLVSFYNNEISEKSEIFDDQFSVERPDGSNFTLKIRSTKLEDSAMYFCASREVTSVQETQYFGPGTRLLVL.

CDR3 loop: CTISPDSYGYTF. CDR3 DNA sequence: TGTACCATTTCACCTGACTCCTATGGCTACACCTTC. The rearrangement joins TRBV7-9 to TRBJ1-2; D not certain. CDR3 length: 12 amino acids. Germline V gives CDR1 SEHNR, CDR2 FQNEAQ (reference sequence).

The chain combines TRBV14 with TRBJ2-7; tentative D call: TRBD1 (5 bases). The CDR3 spans 13 residues. Trimming cost V 4 bases and J 7 bases, with 14 bases left between them. Germline V gene sequence: CDR1 SGHDN, CDR2 FVKESK. Written as DNA, the CDR3 is TGTGCCAGCAGCCTCCAGGTCCAGGGAGAGCAGTACTTC. Translated, it gives CASSLQVQGEQYF.